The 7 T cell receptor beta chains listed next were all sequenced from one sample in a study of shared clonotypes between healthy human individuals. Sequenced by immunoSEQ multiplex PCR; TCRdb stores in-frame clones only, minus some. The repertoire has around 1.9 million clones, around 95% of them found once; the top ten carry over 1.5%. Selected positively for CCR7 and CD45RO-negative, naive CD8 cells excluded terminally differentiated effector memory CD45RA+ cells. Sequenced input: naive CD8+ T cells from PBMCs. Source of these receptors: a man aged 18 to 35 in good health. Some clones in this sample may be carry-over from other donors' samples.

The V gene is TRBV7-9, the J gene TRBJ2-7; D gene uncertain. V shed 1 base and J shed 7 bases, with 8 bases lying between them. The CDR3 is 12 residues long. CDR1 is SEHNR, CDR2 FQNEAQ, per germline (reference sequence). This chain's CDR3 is CASSLEGWEQYF. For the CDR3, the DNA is TGTGCCAGCAGCTTAGAAGGGTGGGAGCAGTACTTC. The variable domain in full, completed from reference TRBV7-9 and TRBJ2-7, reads DTGVSQNPRHKITKRGQNVTFRCDPISEHNRLYWYRQTLGQGPEFLTYFQNEAQLEKSRLLSDRFSAERPKGSFSTLEIQRTEQGDSAMYLCASSLEGWEQYFGPGTRLTVT.

CDR3 nucleotide sequence: TGTGCCTGGAGCGACAGTAGCAATCAGCCCCAGCATTTT. Encoded protein: CAWSDSSNQPQHF. The chain uses TRBV30 and TRBJ1-5; D perhaps matches TRBD1 (5 bases). The germline gives CDR1 GTSNPN, CDR2 SVGIG (reference sequence). Trimming shortened V by 3 bases and J by 0 bases, and 6 bases separated the two germline ends. This CDR3 has 13 amino acids.

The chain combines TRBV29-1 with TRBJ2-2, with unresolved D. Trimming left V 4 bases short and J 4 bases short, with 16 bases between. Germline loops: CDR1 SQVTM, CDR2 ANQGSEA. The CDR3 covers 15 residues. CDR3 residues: CSVVGHPESTGELFF. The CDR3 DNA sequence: TGCAGCGTTGTGGGCCACCCAGAGAGCACCGGGGAGCTGTTTTTT.

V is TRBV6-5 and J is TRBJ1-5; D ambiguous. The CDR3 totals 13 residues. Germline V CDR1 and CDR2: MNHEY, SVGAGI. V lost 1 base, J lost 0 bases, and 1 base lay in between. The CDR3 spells CASSYYSNQPQHF. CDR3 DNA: TGTGCCAGCAGTTACTATAGCAATCAGCCCCAGCATTTT.

The CDR3 DNA follows: TGTGCCAGCAGTTTAGGGCCAAGGAACTACGAGCAGTACTTC. Protein product: CASSLGPRNYEQYF. The chain couples TRBV27 to TRBJ2-7, with D unresolved. CDR1 MNHEY and CDR2 SMNVEV come from the germline V gene (reference sequence). This CDR3 has 14 residues. The V gene lost 2 bases and the J gene lost 3 bases, with 11 bases spanning the gap.

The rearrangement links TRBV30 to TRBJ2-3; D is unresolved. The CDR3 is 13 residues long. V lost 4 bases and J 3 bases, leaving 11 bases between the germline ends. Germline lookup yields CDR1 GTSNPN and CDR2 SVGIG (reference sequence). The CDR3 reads CAWKGHYTDTQYF. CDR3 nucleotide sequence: TGTGCCTGGAAAGGTCACTATACAGATACGCAGTATTTT.

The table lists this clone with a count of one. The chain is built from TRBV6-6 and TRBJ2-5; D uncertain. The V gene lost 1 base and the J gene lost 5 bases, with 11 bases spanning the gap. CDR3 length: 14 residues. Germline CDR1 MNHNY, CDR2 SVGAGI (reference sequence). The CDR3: CASSYYRARETQYF. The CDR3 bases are TGTGCCAGCAGTTACTACCGTGCGAGGGAGACCCAGTACTTC.